This T cell receptor (beta chain) was obtained from a study of blood T cell repertoires in COVID-19. Recruited during active infection, patients (from Seattle) were subsequently followed longitudinally. Profiling relied on immunoSEQ multiplex PCR, and the TCRdb table lists in-frame clones only, not all of them. The sample consists of 150,000 to 200,000 clones, around 84% of them appearing once. Germline V gene data show CDR1 as SGHRS and CDR2 as YFSETQ. This CDR3 contains 15 residues. V lost 0 bases and J lost 0, with 7 bases in between. V and J are TRBV5-1 and TRBJ1-5; D is undetermined. The TCR comes from a woman aged 65 to 85 with COVID-19, enrolled during active disease. Sequencing used peripheral blood. The CDR3 loop reads CASSLAGDSNQPQHF. The DNA of the CDR3 is TGCGCCAGCAGCTTGGCCGGAGATAGCAATCAGCCCCAGCATTTT.